One and the same sample provided the 14 T cell receptor beta chains below, sequenced in a study of blood T cells in healthy people across ages. PCR was performed a second time for roughly 7 to 12 cycles using a sample-barcoded 5' primer and a J-beta primer mix. TCRdb reanalysed the 5' RACE reads using MiXCR and keeps one entry per CDR3 protein. The data contain 1.5 million to 2 million distinct CDR3 sequences, over 25% of them singletons. The source material was blood. Receptor source: a woman between 25 and 40 years old in good health.

This clonotype was counted between two and nine times. V is TRBV4-1 and J is TRBJ2-7; 9 bases are a match to TRBD2. Germline-derived CDR1 and CDR2 are MGHRA and YSYEKL. This CDR3 has 16 residues. V gave up 0 bases and J gave up 6 bases; unmatched junction bases: 9. CDR3 sequence (DNA): TGCGCCAGCAGCCAAGATTCACCTAGCGGGGTTTCCGAGCAGTACTTC. Its protein is CASSQDSPSGVSEQYF.

This clonotype was counted only a few times. The CDR3 sequence: CATSDSGTGGLSEQFF. Written as DNA, the CDR3 is TGTGCCACCAGTGATTCCGGGACAGGGGGTCTTAGTGAGCAGTTCTTC. The J gene is TRBJ2-1, the V gene TRBV24-1; TRBD1 matches 11 bases. CDR1 is KGHDR, CDR2 SFDVKD, per germline. With V trimmed by 2 bases and J by 9 bases, 8 bases remained unmatched. The CDR3 totals 16 residues.

The rearrangement joins TRBV5-4 to TRBJ2-6, with D possibly matching TRBD1 (6 bases). Germline loops: CDR1 SGHNT, CDR2 YYREEE (reference sequence). V was cut by 4 bases and J by 8 bases, with 16 bases left in between. CDR3 length equals 15 residues. This CDR3 is CASSPQGTGTNVLTF. CDR3 DNA sequence: TGTGCCAGCAGCCCGCAGGGGACCGGGACCAACGTCCTGACTTTC.

The J gene is TRBJ2-5, the V gene TRBV20-1; 8 bases agree with TRBD2. The tail of the sequence fits TRBJ2-7 better, so the J call may be wrong. This CDR3 comprises 16 residues. Germline V gives CDR1 DFQATT, CDR2 SNEGSKA (reference sequence). The CDR3, as DNA: TGCAGTGCTACCCATTCGGGGGGGAGCGGGGCGTACGAGCAGTACTTC. It is translated as CSATHSGGSGAYEQYF.

The chain couples TRBV6-5 to TRBJ2-5; 8 bases are a match to TRBD2. Germline loops: CDR1 MNHEY, CDR2 SVGAGI. This CDR3 region has 15 residues. The junction had 6 bases not matched to a gene; V was cut back by 6 bases and J by 0 bases. The CDR3 nucleotides are TGTGCCAGCAGGCCTACTAGCGGAAACCAAGAGACCCAGTACTTC. This gives the protein CASRPTSGNQETQYF.

The chain combines TRBV12-3 or TRBV12-4 with TRBJ2-7; 7 bases fit TRBD1. This CDR3 comprises 15 residues. Trimming at V came to 6 bases and at J to 3 bases, leaving 11 bases not matched to a gene. The CDR3 DNA reads TGTGCCAGCAGGCGAGACGGGACAGTAGACTACGAGCAGTACTTC. Translated, it gives CASRRDGTVDYEQYF.

The V and J genes are TRBV5-1 and TRBJ1-5, with D perhaps TRBD1 (6 bases). Germline-derived CDR1 and CDR2 are SGHRS and YFSETQ. The CDR3 is 17 residues long. Trimming took 0 bases from V and 0 from J, leaving 13 bases between them. The CDR3: CASSLDPTGNSNQPQHF. CDR3 nucleotides: TGCGCCAGCAGCTTGGATCCCACAGGGAATAGCAATCAGCCCCAGCATTTT.

The genes are TRBV6-5 and TRBJ2-3, with 7 positions matching TRBD2. V gave up 5 bases and J gave up 11 bases; unmatched junction bases: 16. Germline CDR1 is MNHEY and CDR2 is SVGAGI. This CDR3 has 15 amino acids. CDR3 region: CASSVLGLKAYEQYF. CDR3 sequence (DNA): TGTGCCAGCAGTGTGCTGGGACTAAAGGCCTACGAGCAGTATTTT.

This chain uses TRBV6-5 with TRBJ2-3; a weak D match, TRBD2 (6 bases). Trimming took off 0 bases at V and 1 base at J, with 8 bases between the two ends. The CDR3 spans 15 residues. CDR1 and CDR2 (germline): MNHEY, SVGAGI. As DNA, the CDR3 is TGTGCCAGCAGTTACTCCGGGACTGGCACAGATACGCAGTATTTT. Translation gives CASSYSGTGTDTQYF.

On this clonotype: The junction shows a germline mismatch at one end, possibly a read error. V usage is TRBV7-9 and J usage is TRBJ2-1, with 7 bases fitting TRBD2. CDR3 length: 15 residues. Germline V gene sequence: CDR1 SEHNR, CDR2 FQNEAQ (reference sequence). CDR3 nucleotide sequence: TGTGCCAGCACTCCCACAGGAGCGGGGAACAATGAGCGGTTCTTC. Its protein product is CASTPTGAGNNERFF.

This clonotype was seen a handful of times. The V call is TRBV12-3 or TRBV12-4, the J call TRBJ1-2; D uncertain. The CDR3 totals 14 residues. V lost 7 bases and J 2 bases, leaving 14 bases between the germline ends. CDR3 protein: CASNPRAVNYGYTF. In DNA, the CDR3 is TGTGCCAGCAACCCCCGGGCCGTCAACTATGGCTACACCTTC.

The gene calls are TRBV12-5 and TRBJ2-4; D is unresolved. Judging by the DNA end, TRBJ2-7 fits better; the J call may be wrong. CDR3 length equals 14 residues. CDR1 LGHNT and CDR2 FRNRAP come from the germline V gene. For the CDR3, the DNA is TGTGCTAGTGGTTTGGTTCCCCTTGGTACCGAGCAGTACTTC. It is translated as CASGLVPLGTEQYF.

In the case of this clonotype: Sequence at one end of the junction differs from germline and may be a read error. The chain combines TRBV20-1 with TRBJ2-1; 8 positions match TRBD2. Germline assignment: CDR1 DFQATT and CDR2 SNEGSKA (reference sequence). The CDR3 covers 13 residues. In nucleotides, the CDR3 is TGCAGTGCTACAGCGGGGGTATACAATGAGCAGTGCTTC. This codes for CSATAGVYNEQCF.

The chain couples TRBV24-1 to TRBJ2-7; 8 bases match TRBD1. The V and J ends lost 6 bases and 5 bases, in that order; junction bases with no gene match: 8. The CDR3 spans 14 residues. Germline loops: CDR1 KGHDR, CDR2 SFDVKD. As DNA, the CDR3 is TGTGCCACCAGTTCGGGACAGGTTGCTGACGAGCAGTACTTC. Translated: CATSSGQVADEQYF.